This T cell receptor (beta chain) came from a study of cytomegalovirus exposure and HLA in healthy donors. V shed 4 bases and J shed 3 bases, with 9 bases lying between them. Germline CDR1 PRHDT, CDR2 FYEKMQ (reference sequence). This CDR3 spans 13 amino acids. Study-level findings and limits: Most TCR sequences were rare, but some public TCRs occurred in many donors.

A remark on this clone: Its cognate antigen is unknown.

Produced via immunoSEQ multiplex PCR; TCRdb's table is partial and in-frame only. The table records around 150,000 clones, roughly nine tenths of them present only once. V usage is TRBV13 and J usage is TRBJ1-2, with D perhaps TRBD1 (5 bases). Input material: PBMCs. This clonotype originated in a woman in her twenties or thirties in good health and CMV-seronegative. CDR3 loop: CASSSPGYYGYTF. CDR3 nucleotide sequence: TGTGCCAGCAGCTCCCCAGGGTACTATGGCTACACCTTC.